This T cell receptor delta chain was profiled in a study of γδ T cells in repeated Plasmodium falciparum infection. About the study: Age- and gender-matched Australian children served as comparison for malaria-exposed Malian children.

TRG and TRD sequences were obtained from every sorted gammadelta sample. TCRdb processed the multiplex PCR reads again with the CATT caller. The table shows around 57,000 delta-chain clones, with around 1.7% occurring only once. Flow sorting of PBMC yielded separate Vgamma9/Vdelta2+ and Vdelta2-negative gammadelta T cell populations for bulk repertoire analysis. The J segment lost 1 base and the V segment lost 0 bases, leaving 17 bases of the junction unmatched. The CDR3 contains 21 residues. Per the germline V gene, CDR1 is TSWWSYY and CDR2 is QGS. This clone was found a few times. The antigen is not known. The TCRdb protein, from a much larger clone, departs from this DNA's translation at residue 3, likely by read error; the protein shown derives from the DNA. General study points: Vdelta2-negative gammadelta repertoires appeared less diverse and less shared in Malian than Australian children. Vgamma9/Vdelta2+ repertoires stayed stably polyclonal over time and infection.

This sequence was found in a pool of human donors (malaria-infected and uninfected, not separated). Sequencing used gamma-delta T cells from blood. The chain joins TRDV1 to TRDJ1, with 10 nucleotides matching TRDD3. Since TCRdb gives no J gene, matching the DNA to germline was used here to assign it. DNA for the CDR3: TGTGCTCTTGGGGAACTAGATCATACTGTTATCGGGGGATACGGCACCGATAAACTCATCTTT. It translates to CALGELDHTVIGGYGTDKLIF.